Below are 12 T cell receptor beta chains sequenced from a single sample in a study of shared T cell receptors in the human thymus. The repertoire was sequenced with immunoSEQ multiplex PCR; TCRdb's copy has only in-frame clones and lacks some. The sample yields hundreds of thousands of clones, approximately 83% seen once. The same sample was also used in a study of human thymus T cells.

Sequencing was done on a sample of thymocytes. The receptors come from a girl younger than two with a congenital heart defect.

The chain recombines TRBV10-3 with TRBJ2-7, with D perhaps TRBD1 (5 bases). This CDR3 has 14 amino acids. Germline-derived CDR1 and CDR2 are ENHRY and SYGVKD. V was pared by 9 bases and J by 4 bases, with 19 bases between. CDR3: CAIANRSSVYEQYF. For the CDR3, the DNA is TGTGCCATTGCCAACAGGTCTTCGGTTTACGAGCAGTACTTC.

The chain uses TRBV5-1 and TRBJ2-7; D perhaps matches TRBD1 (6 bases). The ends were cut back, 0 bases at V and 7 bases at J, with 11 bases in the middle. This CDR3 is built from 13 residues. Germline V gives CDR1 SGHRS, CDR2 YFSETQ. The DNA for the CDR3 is TGCGCCAGCAGCTTGGCGGACAGCTCGGAGCAGTACTTC. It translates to CASSLADSSEQYF.

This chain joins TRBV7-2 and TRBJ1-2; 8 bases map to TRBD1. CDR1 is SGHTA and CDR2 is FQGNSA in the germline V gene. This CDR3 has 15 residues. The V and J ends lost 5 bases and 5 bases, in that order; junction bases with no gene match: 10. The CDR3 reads CASSRLNDRGYGYTF. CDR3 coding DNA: TGTGCCAGCAGCCGACTCAACGACAGGGGATATGGCTACACCTTC.

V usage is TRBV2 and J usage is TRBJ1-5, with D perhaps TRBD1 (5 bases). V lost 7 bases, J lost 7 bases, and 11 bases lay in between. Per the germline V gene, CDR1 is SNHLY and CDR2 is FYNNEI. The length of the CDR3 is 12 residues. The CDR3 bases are TGTGCCAGCACCCCGGGGGAACAGCCCCAGCATTTT. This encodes CASTPGEQPQHF.

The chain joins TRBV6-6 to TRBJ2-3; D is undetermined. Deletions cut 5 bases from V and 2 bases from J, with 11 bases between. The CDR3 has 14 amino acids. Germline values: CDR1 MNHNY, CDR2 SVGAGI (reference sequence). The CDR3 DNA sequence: TGTGCCAGCAGTGCATTAGTCCTCACAGATACGCAGTATTTT. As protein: CASSALVLTDTQYF.

The CDR3, as DNA: TGCGCCAGCAGCCAAGACACAGGGGCCTCCTACGAGCAGTACTTC. Translated: CASSQDTGASYEQYF. V is TRBV4-1 and J is TRBJ2-7, with 7 nucleotides matching TRBD1. The germline CDR1 and CDR2 sequences are MGHRA and YSYEKL. With V trimmed by 0 bases and J by 0 bases, 2 bases remained unmatched. This CDR3 comprises 15 residues.

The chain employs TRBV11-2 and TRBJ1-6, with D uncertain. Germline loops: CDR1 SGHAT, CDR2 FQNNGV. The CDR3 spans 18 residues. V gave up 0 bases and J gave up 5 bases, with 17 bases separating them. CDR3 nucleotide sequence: TGTGCCAGCAGCTTAGATCTGCGACTTTTGAAGGATAATTCACCCCTCCACTTT. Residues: CASSLDLRLLKDNSPLHF.

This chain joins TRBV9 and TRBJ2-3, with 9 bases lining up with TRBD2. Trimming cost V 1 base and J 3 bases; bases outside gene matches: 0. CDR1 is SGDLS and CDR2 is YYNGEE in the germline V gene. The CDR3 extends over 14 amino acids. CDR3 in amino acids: CASSVSGGTDTQYF. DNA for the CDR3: TGTGCCAGCAGCGTAAGCGGGGGGACAGATACGCAGTATTTT.

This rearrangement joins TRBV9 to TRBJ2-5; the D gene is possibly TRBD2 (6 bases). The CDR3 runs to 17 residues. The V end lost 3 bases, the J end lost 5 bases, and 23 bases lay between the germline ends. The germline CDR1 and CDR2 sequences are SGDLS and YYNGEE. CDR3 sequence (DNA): TGTGCCAGCAGCGGCGGGACCCCAAAAACGGGGGTGGAGACCCAGTACTTC. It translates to CASSGGTPKTGVETQYF.

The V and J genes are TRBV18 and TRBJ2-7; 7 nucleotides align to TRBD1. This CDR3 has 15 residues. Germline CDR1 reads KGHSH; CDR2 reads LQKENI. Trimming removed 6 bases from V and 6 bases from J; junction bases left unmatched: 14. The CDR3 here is CASSKEGTAVGEQYF. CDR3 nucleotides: TGTGCCAGCTCGAAAGAGGGGACAGCCGTCGGCGAGCAGTACTTC. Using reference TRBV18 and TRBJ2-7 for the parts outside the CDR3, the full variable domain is NAGVMQNPRHLVRRRGQEARLRCSPMKGHSHVYWYRQLPEEGLKFMVYLQKENIIDESGMPKERFSAEFPKEGPSILRIQQVVRGDSAAYFCASSKEGTAVGEQYFGPGTRLTVT.

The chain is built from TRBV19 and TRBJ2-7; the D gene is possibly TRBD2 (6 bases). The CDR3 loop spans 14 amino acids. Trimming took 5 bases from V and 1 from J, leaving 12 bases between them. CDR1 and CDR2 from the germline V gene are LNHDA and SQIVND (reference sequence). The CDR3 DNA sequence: TGTGCCAGTAGTCCGTTAGCGGAATCCTACGAGCAGTACTTC. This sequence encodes CASSPLAESYEQYF.

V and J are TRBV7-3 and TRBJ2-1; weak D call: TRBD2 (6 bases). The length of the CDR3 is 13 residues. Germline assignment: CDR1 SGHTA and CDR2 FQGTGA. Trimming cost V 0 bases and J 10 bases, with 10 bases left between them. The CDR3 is CASSLTGLPEQFF. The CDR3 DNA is TGTGCCAGCAGCTTAACGGGACTCCCCGAGCAGTTCTTC.